These 12 T cell receptor beta chains came from one sample sequenced in a study of cytomegalovirus exposure and HLA in healthy donors. The PCR contained 60 Vbeta and 13 Jbeta primers. TCRdb's table, derived via immunoSEQ multiplex PCR, lists solely in-frame clones and lacks some. Seen here are some 70,000 clones, 55% to 75% observed once, and the top ten hold roughly 11%. Source material: PBMCs. These receptors came from a woman in her 30s in good health and CMV-seronegative.

The chain is built from TRBV5-8 and TRBJ1-1, with D perhaps matching TRBD1 (6 bases). Trimming took off 0 bases at V and 4 bases at J, with 13 bases between the two ends. CDR1 and CDR2 (germline): SGHTS, YDEGEE. The CDR3 extends over 15 amino acids. The CDR3 coding sequence is TGTGCCAGCAGCTTGGAGGGGGGGCTTGGCACTGAAGCTTTCTTT. It translates to CASSLEGGLGTEAFF. The variable domain in full, completed from reference TRBV5-8 and TRBJ1-1, reads EAGVTQSPTHLIKTRGQQATLRCSPISGHTSVYWYQQALGLGLQFLLWYDEGEERNRGNFPPRFSGRQFPNYSSELNVNALELEDSALYLCASSLEGGLGTEAFFGQGTRLTVV.

This rearrangement joins TRBV7-8 to TRBJ2-7; 9 bases match TRBD1. V lost 4 bases to trimming and J lost 5 bases; unmatched junction nucleotides: 9. CDR1 is SGHVS and CDR2 is FQNEAQ in the germline V gene. This CDR3 region has 15 residues. The CDR3 nucleotides are TGTGCCAGCAGCTCCCGACGACAGGGGGGAGACGAGCAGTACTTC. It codes for CASSSRRQGGDEQYF.

The chain combines TRBV27 with TRBJ2-5; 8 nucleotides line up with TRBD1. The CDR3 runs 16 residues. Trimming at V came to 4 bases and at J to 5 bases, leaving 12 bases not matched to a gene. Germline V gives CDR1 MNHEY, CDR2 SMNVEV (reference sequence). CDR3 region: CASSYLGQGKGETQYF. CDR3 DNA: TGTGCCAGCAGTTACCTCGGACAGGGAAAAGGGGAGACCCAGTACTTC.

The chain is built from TRBV11-2 and TRBJ1-1; D ambiguous. Looked up from germline, CDR1 is SGHAT and CDR2 is FQNNGV. The V and J ends lost 0 bases and 1 base respectively, with 12 bases between them. The CDR3 has 16 residues. The CDR3 nucleotides read TGTGCCAGCAGCTTAGATCTGATGAGACAGAACACTGAAGCTTTCTTT. The encoded protein is CASSLDLMRQNTEAFF.

The genes are TRBV27 and TRBJ2-1; weak D call: TRBD2 (5 bases). Deletions cut 8 bases from V and 6 bases from J, with 11 bases between. This CDR3 spans 12 amino acids. CDR1 is MNHEY and CDR2 is SMNVEV in the germline V gene (reference sequence). The CDR3 DNA sequence: TGTGCCAGCGCGCGGGTAGGCAATGAGCAGTTCTTC. This gives the protein CASARVGNEQFF.

This clone was observed a handful of times. The genes are TRBV11-2 and TRBJ1-2, with D possibly matching TRBD1 (5 bases). V was cut by 1 base and J by 4 bases, with 19 bases left in between. CDR3 length: 17 amino acids. Germline V CDR1 and CDR2: SGHAT, FQNNGV. CDR3 bases: TGTGCCAGCAGCTTAGCTTTAGAATGGGGGGAGTTCTATGGCTACACCTTC. It encodes CASSLALEWGEFYGYTF.

CDR3 loop: CASPRGLAGDTQYF. DNA for the CDR3: TGTGCCAGCCCTAGGGGACTAGCGGGGGATACGCAGTATTTT. The rearrangement uses TRBV2 and TRBJ2-3; 13 nucleotides line up with TRBD2. Germline CDR1 reads SNHLY; CDR2 reads FYNNEI. V shed 8 bases and J 6 bases; nucleotides not matched to a gene: 5. There are 14 residues in the CDR3.

Turning to this clone: This is likely a read error, given that the CDR3 carries no conserved phenylalanine or tryptophan at its end. This chain joins TRBV27 and TRBJ1-6; 8 bases align to TRBD1. The germline CDR1 and CDR2 sequences are MNHEY and SMNVEV (reference sequence). The CDR3 has 15 residues. Here the CDR3 DNA reads TGTGCCAGCAGATCAGGGGGCTCCTATAATTCACCGCTCCACTGT. As protein: CASRSGGSYNSPLHC.

This clone was detected a few times. The chain uses TRBV29-1 and TRBJ1-1; D remains ambiguous. The CDR3 has 12 residues. V dropped 1 base and J dropped 1 base, with 4 bases sitting between them. In germline, CDR1 is SQVTM, CDR2 ANQGSEA. The CDR3 protein is CSVEGRNTEAFF. For the CDR3, the DNA is TGCAGCGTTGAAGGCAGGAACACTGAAGCTTTCTTT.

The V gene is TRBV19, the J gene TRBJ2-5; D ambiguous. This CDR3 is built from 13 residues. V was clipped by 6 bases and J by 1 base, with 9 bases between them. Per germline, CDR1 LNHDA and CDR2 SQIVND (reference sequence). The CDR3 DNA is TGTGCCAGTAGGCATTCTAGCCAAGAGACCCAGTACTTC. Its protein product is CASRHSSQETQYF.

V usage is TRBV7-3 and J usage is TRBJ1-1; D is perhaps TRBD1 (6 bases). The V gene lost 5 bases and the J gene lost 1 base, with 11 bases spanning the gap. CDR3 length: 14 residues. Germline-derived CDR1 and CDR2 are SGHTA and FQGTGA. The CDR3 nucleotides read TGTGCCAGCAGCGCACAGGGTAGGAACACTGAAGCTTTCTTT. This encodes CASSAQGRNTEAFF.

This clone has more than one count but fewer than ten. This chain joins TRBV29-1 and TRBJ1-5; D unresolved. Germline V CDR1 and CDR2: SQVTM, ANQGSEA. The CDR3 contains 12 residues. Trimming shortened V by 7 bases and J by 0 bases, and 7 bases separated the two germline ends. The CDR3 reads CSASFSNQPQHF. The CDR3 DNA reads TGCAGCGCCTCTTTTAGCAATCAGCCCCAGCATTTT.